This record looks at one TCR beta chain sequence and its context. CDR1 and CDR2 from the germline V gene are MNHEY and SVGAGI. J was trimmed by 7 bases and V by 6 bases; bases with no gene match: 8. This CDR3 comprises 13 residues. The sample comes from a study of shared T cell receptors in the human thymus. Only in-frame clones appear in the TCRdb table, and some are missing; sequencing was by immunoSEQ multiplex PCR. The sample records around 730,000 clones, over 75% being singletons. The data were also submitted as part of a second study, on human thymus T cells. This second study says: The sample donors, healthy Finnish infants, were having corrective surgery for congenital heart defects. Corrective heart surgery yielded resections, and these provided the thymus tissue.

The TCR was taken from a girl under three years old with a congenital heart defect. The sequenced material came from thymocytes. This chain uses TRBV6-5 with TRBJ2-7, with 8 bases aligning to TRBD1. CDR3: CASSHPRGLEQYF. In DNA, the CDR3 is TGTGCCAGCAGCCACCCCAGGGGGCTGGAGCAGTACTTC.